The 23 T cell receptor beta chains given below trace back to one sample, sequenced in a study of blood T cell repertoires in COVID-19. Generated by immunoSEQ multiplex PCR, the TCRdb table keeps only in-frame clones and is missing some. This sample has about 200,000 clones, with around 82% found just once. Source material: PBMCs or T cells enriched from blood (not recorded which). The source of these receptors is a woman aged 60-75 years with acute COVID-19.

This rearrangement joins TRBV4-3 to TRBJ1-1, with D tentatively TRBD1 (5 bases). Trimming took off 5 bases at V and 14 bases at J, with 24 bases between the two ends. The CDR3 runs 14 residues. CDR1 LGHNA and CDR2 YSLEER come from the germline V gene. The CDR3 DNA sequence: TGCGCCAGCAGCTATGAAACGAGGCAGGGTGGAGAATTCTTT. Residues: CASSYETRQGGEFF.

This chain joins TRBV24-1 and TRBJ2-2, with 8 bases aligning to TRBD2. Trimming removed 3 bases from V and 6 bases from J; junction bases left unmatched: 5. The CDR3 covers 15 residues. Germline V lookup: CDR1 KGHDR, CDR2 SFDVKD. CDR3: CATSDPGRVSGELFF. For the CDR3, the DNA is TGTGCCACCAGTGATCCCGGGAGGGTCTCCGGGGAGCTGTTTTTT.

The rearrangement uses TRBV27 and TRBJ1-1; the D is unclear. Germline V lookup: CDR1 MNHEY, CDR2 SMNVEV (reference sequence). With 6 bases removed from V and 9 bases from J, the gap between germline ends came to 17 bases. This CDR3 comprises 13 residues. For the CDR3, the DNA is TGTGCCAGCAGGCCACCCCCGGGGATACAAGCTTTCTTT. Translating it yields CASRPPPGIQAFF.

This sequence joins TRBV10-3 and TRBJ1-1, with 7 nucleotides matching TRBD1. J was trimmed by 4 bases and V by 0 bases; bases with no gene match: 2. The CDR3 totals 14 residues. The germline V gene has CDR1 ENHRY and CDR2 SYGVKD. The CDR3 bases are TGTGCCATCAGTGAGTCGGACAGGTTCACTGAAGCTTTCTTT. Its protein product is CAISESDRFTEAFF.

The V call is TRBV6-5, the J call TRBJ2-5; 7 positions match TRBD1. The J segment lost 4 bases and the V segment lost 7 bases, leaving 6 bases of the junction unmatched. This CDR3 is 13 amino acids long. In germline, CDR1 is MNHEY, CDR2 SVGAGI. In DNA form, the CDR3 reads TGTGCCAGCAAAACGGACAGGATAGAGACCCAGTACTTC. Translating gives CASKTDRIETQYF.

In DNA, the CDR3 is TGTGCCAGCAGCTCACACAGGGGTCTTTATGGCTACACCTTC. Its protein product is CASSSHRGLYGYTF. This chain links TRBV7-2 with TRBJ1-2; 7 nucleotides line up with TRBD1. CDR1 and CDR2 from the germline V gene are SGHTA and FQGNSA. The CDR3 is 14 residues long. The trim removed 4 bases at V and 5 bases at J, leaving 7 bases unmatched.

V usage is TRBV7-9 and J usage is TRBJ2-1, with a weak D call TRBD1 (6 bases). This CDR3 contains 16 residues. The germline V gene encodes CDR1 SEHNR and CDR2 FQNEAQ (reference sequence). The ends were cut back, 3 bases at V and 5 bases at J, with 17 bases in the middle. The CDR3, as DNA: TGTGCCAGCAGCTTCTCCGGGACAAGATTCGACAATGAGCAGTTCTTC. Its translation is CASSFSGTRFDNEQFF.

This sequence joins TRBV4-2 and TRBJ2-4, with a tentative D call TRBD2 (7 bases). Germline values: CDR1 LGHNA, CDR2 YNFKEQ. CDR3 length: 17 amino acids. Trimming removed 5 bases from V and 0 bases from J, with 17 bases in between. CDR3 region: CASSREGGTLAKNIQYF. The DNA of the CDR3 is TGTGCCAGCAGCAGGGAGGGGGGAACTTTAGCCAAAAACATTCAGTACTTC.

The chain carries TRBV2 and TRBJ1-2; perhaps TRBD1 as D (5 bases). The V gene lost 7 bases and the J gene lost 5 bases, with 20 bases spanning the gap. Germline V gives CDR1 SNHLY, CDR2 FYNNEI. CDR3 length: 15 residues. The CDR3 reads CASNQGRVNSYGYTF. DNA for the CDR3: TGTGCCAGCAATCAGGGCAGAGTCAACTCGTATGGCTACACCTTC. Together with reference TRBV2 and TRBJ1-2, the CDR3 gives the full variable domain: EPEVTQTPSHQVTQMGQEVILRCVPISNHLYFYWYRQILGQKVEFLVSFYNNEISEKSEIFDDQFSVERPDGSNFTLKIRSTKLEDSAMYFCASNQGRVNSYGYTFGSGTRLTVV.

This chain joins TRBV7-9 and TRBJ2-5; TRBD2 aligns across 7 bases. Germline trimming cut 0 bases from V and 1 base from J; bases unmatched to any gene: 2. CDR3 length: 15 residues. CDR1 is SEHNR and CDR2 is FQNEAQ in the germline V gene (reference sequence). Here the CDR3 DNA reads TGTGCCAGCAGCTTAGCGGGGGAGGGCCAAGAGACCCAGTACTTC. It encodes CASSLAGEGQETQYF. Based on the CDR3 plus reference TRBV7-9 and TRBJ2-5, the full variable domain is DTGVSQNPRHKITKRGQNVTFRCDPISEHNRLYWYRQTLGQGPEFLTYFQNEAQLEKSRLLSDRFSAERPKGSFSTLEIQRTEQGDSAMYLCASSLAGEGQETQYFGPGTRLLVL.

This sequence joins TRBV21-1 and TRBJ2-2; the table's TRBD2 call for D was not verified on the DNA. TRBV21-1 corresponds to a pseudogene. CDR3 length equals 16 residues. CDR3 residues: CASSKVLAVNTGELFF. The CDR3 region has the DNA TGTGCCAGCAGCAAAGTTCTAGCGGTGAACACCGGGGAGCTGTTTTTT.

The chain is built from TRBV19 and TRBJ1-4; 8 nucleotides agree with TRBD1. Looked up from germline, CDR1 is LNHDA and CDR2 is SQIVND (reference sequence). J lost 8 bases, V lost 4 bases, and 12 bases had no gene match. The CDR3 is made up of 16 amino acids. The CDR3 DNA sequence: TGTGCCAGTAGTACTTCCACCGGGACAGGAGGCGAAAAACTGTTTTTT. This sequence encodes CASSTSTGTGGEKLFF. Full variable domain (outside the CDR3, taken from reference TRBV19 and TRBJ1-4): DGGITQSPKYLFRKEGQNVTLSCEQNLNHDAMYWYRQDPGQGLRLIYYSQIVNDFQKGDIAEGYSVSREKKESFPLTVTSAQKNPTAFYLCASSTSTGTGGEKLFFGSGTQLSVL.

V is TRBV7-2 and J is TRBJ2-1; D remains unclear. Germline V gene sequence: CDR1 SGHTA, CDR2 FQGNSA. CDR3 length equals 13 residues. Trimming removed 2 bases at V and 8 bases at J, with 10 bases between. Written as DNA, the CDR3 is TGTGCCAGCAGCTTAAGTATAAGAGATGAGCAGTTCTTC. Protein product: CASSLSIRDEQFF. Supplemented by reference TRBV7-2 and TRBJ2-1, the full variable domain reads GAGVSQSPSNKVTEKGKDVELRCDPISGHTALYWYRQSLGQGLEFLIYFQGNSAPDKSGLPSDRFSAERTGGSVSTLTIQRTQQEDSAVYLCASSLSIRDEQFFGPGTRLTVL.

This clone came up a few times. The V call is TRBV2, the J call TRBJ2-7, with 9 bases identical to TRBD2. J gave up 3 bases and V 8 bases, and 11 bases lay outside the gene matches. In germline, CDR1 is SNHLY, CDR2 FYNNEI. The length of the CDR3 is 15 residues. The CDR3 DNA follows: TGTGCCAGCCTAATGGAGCGGGGGGCGAGCTACGAGCAGTACTTC. It translates to CASLMERGASYEQYF.

The V and J genes are TRBV3-1 (or the pseudogene TRBV3-2) and TRBJ1-4; D possibly corresponds to TRBD1 (5 bases). The V end lost 4 bases, the J end lost 4 bases, and 13 bases lay between the germline ends. The CDR3 runs 15 residues. CDR1 LGHDT and CDR2 YNNKEL come from the germline V gene (reference sequence). The CDR3 is CASSLGPPVNEKLFF. CDR3 DNA sequence: TGTGCCAGCAGCCTGGGGCCGCCCGTTAATGAAAAACTGTTTTTT.

This rearrangement joins TRBV24-1 to TRBJ1-2, with 9 bases lining up with TRBD1. J was trimmed by 2 bases and V by 4 bases; bases with no gene match: 10. Germline CDR1 is KGHDR and CDR2 is SFDVKD. This CDR3 is 17 amino acids long. The CDR3 DNA is TGTGCCACCAGTGAGTCGACTAGACAGGGGGGAAACTATGGCTACACCTTC. This codes for CATSESTRQGGNYGYTF.

The rearrangement links TRBV11-2 to TRBJ1-2; no definite D call. This CDR3 is built from 16 residues. V was shortened by 3 bases and J by 5 bases, with 19 bases between the two germline ends. Germline CDR1 SGHAT, CDR2 FQNNGV. The CDR3 region is CASSFNRNKRGYGYTF. The CDR3 region has the DNA TGTGCCAGCAGCTTCAATCGGAACAAACGAGGTTATGGCTACACCTTC.

This clone turned up a few times. The gene calls are TRBV27 and TRBJ1-1; D gene uncertain. V was shortened by 2 bases and J by 4 bases, with 14 bases between the two germline ends. The CDR3 is 15 amino acids. Per the germline V gene, CDR1 is MNHEY and CDR2 is SMNVEV (reference sequence). The CDR3 DNA reads as TGTGCCAGCAGTTTAATTTCCAGATCGGGCACTGAAGCTTTCTTT. Protein: CASSLISRSGTEAFF.

This chain links TRBV28 with TRBJ2-4; TRBD2 might be the D (5 bases). The CDR3 is 12 amino acids. Trimming left V 7 bases short and J 10 bases short, with 14 bases between. Germline CDR1 MDHEN, CDR2 SYDVKM. Written as DNA, the CDR3 is TGTGCCAGCACCCCGCCCCGGGGAATTCAGTACTTC. It encodes CASTPPRGIQYF.

This chain connects TRBV25-1 to TRBJ2-7; D not resolved. The V gene lost 3 bases and the J gene lost 2 bases, with 14 bases spanning the gap. This CDR3 is 15 amino acids long. Germline-derived CDR1 and CDR2 are MGHDK and SYGVNS. DNA of the CDR3: TGTGCCAGCAGTGATAGCCGTGAACACCCCTACGAGCAGTACGTC. Translation gives CASSDSREHPYEQYV.

The V call is TRBV19, the J call TRBJ1-1; TRBD1 aligns across 8 bases. The CDR3 contains 15 residues. V lost 5 bases to trimming and J lost 4 bases; unmatched junction nucleotides: 9. Per germline, CDR1 LNHDA and CDR2 SQIVND (reference sequence). CDR3 bases: TGTGCCAGTAGTGGCCTGACAGGGGTCGGCACTGAAGCTTTCTTT. This codes for CASSGLTGVGTEAFF.

The J gene is TRBJ1-2, the V gene TRBV30; 11 bases are shared with TRBD1. Trimming at V came to 3 bases and at J to 7 bases, leaving 4 bases not matched to a gene. The CDR3 is 13 residues long. Germline CDR1 and CDR2: GTSNPN and SVGIG (reference sequence). In DNA form, the CDR3 reads TGTGCCTGGAGAGGACAGGGGGCACGTGGCTACACCTTC. Translation gives CAWRGQGARGYTF. Full variable domain (rest looked up from reference TRBV30 and TRBJ1-2): SQTIHQWPATLVQPVGSPLSLECTVEGTSNPNLYWYRQAAGRGLQLLFYSVGIGQISSEVPQNLSASRPQDRQFILSSKKLLLSDSGFYLCAWRGQGARGYTFGSGTRLTVV.

The rearrangement uses TRBV4-3 and TRBJ2-7; tentatively, D is TRBD2 (5 bases). The CDR3 loop spans 14 amino acids. Trimming cost V 0 bases and J 7 bases, with 13 bases left between them. CDR1 and CDR2 (germline): LGHNA, YSLEER. CDR3 loop: CASSQDNSSGEQYV. The DNA of the CDR3 is TGCGCCAGCAGCCAAGATAACTCCTCGGGAGAGCAGTACGTC.